These 29 T cell receptor beta chains originate from one sample sequenced in a study of T cells in Graves' hyperthyroidism and ophthalmopathy. Amplified regions were TCR beta CDR3 sequences from RNA transcripts. A set of HTBI primers served as the primers for a first-round RT-PCR of the TCR CDR3. In TCRdb, the multiplex PCR reads were re-called with MiXCR into one record per CDR3 protein. The table lists some 620,000 distinct CDR3 sequences, around 15% of them singletons. Sequencing used blood. The receptor set was obtained from a woman between 25 and 40 years old with Graves' hyperthyroidism.

This clonotype was seen a few times. The V call is TRBV28, the J call TRBJ2-2; D call uncertain. From germline, CDR1 is MDHEN and CDR2 SYDVKM. V lost 2 bases and J 4 bases, leaving 17 bases between the germline ends. The CDR3 is 17 amino acids. The CDR3, as DNA: TGTGCCAGCAGTTTAGTCGGCCCGCAAAGAATCACCGGGGAGCTGTTTTTT. Translation gives CASSLVGPQRITGELFF. The whole variable domain, filled in from reference TRBV28 and TRBJ2-2, reads DVKVTQSSRYLVKRTGEKVFLECVQDMDHENMFWYRQDPGLGLRLIYFSYDVKMKEKGDIPEGYSVSREKKERFSLILESASTNQTSMYLCASSLVGPQRITGELFFGEGSRLTVL.

This clonotype was detected many times. V is TRBV5-8 and J is TRBJ1-1; 7 bases align to TRBD1. V trimming: 0 bases; J trimming: 1 base; junction bases outside the gene matches: 9. This CDR3 spans 17 amino acids. Germline-derived CDR1 and CDR2 are SGHTS and YDEGEE. Here the CDR3 DNA reads TGTGCCAGCAGCTTGGGTCTCGGCGGACAGGCGAACACTGAAGCTTTCTTT. This gives the protein CASSLGLGGQANTEAFF.

The table lists this clonotype with many counts. The chain joins TRBV20-1 to TRBJ1-2; D uncertain. The CDR3 is 14 residues long. Germline-derived CDR1 and CDR2 are DFQATT and SNEGSKA (reference sequence). Trimming pared 5 bases from V and 0 bases from J, leaving 13 bases between. The CDR3 DNA is TGCAGTGCTCATTCCGGAATAGCTAACTATGGCTACACCTTC. It is translated as CSAHSGIANYGYTF.

J is TRBJ2-7 and V is TRBV14; 8 bases fit TRBD1. The CDR3 runs to 13 residues. Germline CDR1 is SGHDN and CDR2 is FVKESK. With V trimmed by 9 bases and J by 6 bases, 10 bases remained unmatched. CDR3 amino acids: CARRAQGAGEQYF. In DNA, the CDR3 is TGTGCCAGAAGAGCTCAGGGGGCCGGCGAGCAGTACTTC.

The chain recombines TRBV7-3 with TRBJ2-1; TRBD1 agrees at 7 bases. Germline lookup yields CDR1 SGHTA and CDR2 FQGTGA. The CDR3 has 14 residues. V trimming: 1 base; J trimming: 8 bases; junction bases outside the gene matches: 5. The DNA of the CDR3 is TGTGCCAGCAGCTTAATCGACAGGGACGATGAGCAGTTCTTC. This gives the protein CASSLIDRDDEQFF.

This clonotype was detected ten times or more. J is TRBJ2-3 and V is TRBV6-2 or TRBV6-3; 10 bases fit TRBD2. The CDR3 is 18 residues long. The V segment lost 2 bases and the J segment 0 bases; nucleotides outside the gene matches: 8. Germline V gives CDR1 MNHEY, CDR2 SVGEGT. The CDR3 DNA follows: TGTGCCAGCAGTTACACCAAACTAGCGGGGATTAGCACAGATACGCAGTATTTT. Protein: CASSYTKLAGISTDTQYF.

This clonotype was observed at least ten times. The V call is TRBV20-1, the J call TRBJ2-3; D call uncertain. Per the germline V gene, CDR1 is DFQATT and CDR2 is SNEGSKA (reference sequence). The CDR3 runs to 13 residues. V was clipped by 7 bases and J by 0 bases, with 11 bases between them. The CDR3 region has the DNA TGCAGTGTGCGGTACGATAGCACAGATACGCAGTATTTT. This translates into CSVRYDSTDTQYF.

This clonotype was recorded at least ten times. The chain is built from TRBV7-6 and TRBJ2-1, with 10 nucleotides matching TRBD2. CDR1 and CDR2 from the germline V gene are SGHVS and FNYEAQ. V shed 5 bases, J shed 8 bases, and the junction held 18 bases outside the gene matches. The CDR3 length is 18 residues. The CDR3 loop reads CASSPPRFSGRTDDEQFF. The DNA for the CDR3 is TGTGCCAGCAGCCCCCCCCGGTTTAGCGGGAGGACGGACGATGAGCAGTTCTTC.

CDR3 residues: CASSSPGLSYGYTF. DNA for the CDR3: TGTGCCAGCAGTTCCCCGGGTCTGAGCTATGGCTACACCTTC. The J gene is TRBJ1-2, the V gene TRBV27; D remains ambiguous. Germline V gene lookup returns CDR1 MNHEY and CDR2 SMNVEV (reference sequence). V was clipped by 4 bases and J by 4 bases, with 13 bases between them. The CDR3 runs to 14 residues.

The table lists this clonotype with a count of one. The chain joins TRBV6-5 to TRBJ1-2, with D possibly TRBD1 on 6 matching bases. The CDR3 runs 14 residues. Germline CDR1 and CDR2: MNHEY and SVGAGI. V lost 3 bases, J lost 12 bases, and 20 bases lay in between. CDR3 DNA: TGTGCCAGCAGTTATTCGACAGGCCGCCATGTCCACACCTTC. It is translated as CASSYSTGRHVHTF.

This clonotype was seen at least ten times. J is TRBJ2-5 and V is TRBV10-3; D might be TRBD1 or TRBD2, each matching 5 bases. CDR3 length equals 14 residues. The germline V gene has CDR1 ENHRY and CDR2 SYGVKD. The V end was cut by 4 bases, the J end by 5 bases, with 14 bases between. DNA of the CDR3: TGTGCCATCAGTGGGGACCGTGGGTCGGAGACCCAGTACTTC. Translated, it gives CAISGDRGSETQYF.

Ten or more counts support this clonotype. The chain joins TRBV28 to TRBJ2-7; no definite D call. In germline, CDR1 is MDHEN, CDR2 SYDVKM. V lost 2 bases and J 1 base, leaving 12 bases between the germline ends. The CDR3 covers 15 residues. CDR3 DNA: TGTGCCAGCAGTTTAGTGTCGCCGGGTTCCTACGAGCAGTACTTC. Its translation: CASSLVSPGSYEQYF.

This clonotype showed up many times. The gene calls are TRBV6-1 and TRBJ2-1; TRBD2 matches 10 bases. The CDR3 totals 14 residues. Germline loops: CDR1 MNHNS, CDR2 SASEGT. The junction had 5 bases not matched to a gene; V was cut back by 4 bases and J by 8 bases. This CDR3 is CASSGLAGRDEQFF. The CDR3 region has the DNA TGTGCCAGCAGTGGACTAGCGGGCAGGGATGAGCAGTTCTTC.

The sample holds many counts of this clonotype. The chain employs TRBV2 and TRBJ2-7; D is possibly TRBD2 (5 bases). This CDR3 region has 14 residues. The germline gives CDR1 SNHLY, CDR2 FYNNEI. The V end was cut by 6 bases, the J end by 2 bases, with 14 bases between. The CDR3 DNA reads as TGTGCCAGCAGCGCCATGACTAACACCTACGAGCAGTACTTC. Protein product: CASSAMTNTYEQYF.

The CDR3: CSATGQTDYEQYF. In nucleotides, the CDR3 is TGCAGTGCTACTGGACAGACAGACTACGAGCAGTACTTC. The chain combines TRBV20-1 with TRBJ2-7; maybe TRBD1 (6 bases). Trimming removed 4 bases from V and 3 bases from J, with 13 bases in between. CDR3 length: 13 amino acids. Germline CDR1 DFQATT, CDR2 SNEGSKA (reference sequence).

This clonotype was counted at least ten times. This sequence joins TRBV30 and TRBJ2-2; tentatively, D is TRBD1 (5 bases). Germline V gene lookup returns CDR1 GTSNPN and CDR2 SVGIG (reference sequence). V lost 0 bases, J lost 1 base, and 12 bases lay in between. This CDR3 comprises 16 residues. The CDR3 region has the DNA TGTGCCTGGAGTGTTTATCAGGGAAGGAACACCGGGGAGCTGTTTTTT. This sequence encodes CAWSVYQGRNTGELFF. The variable domain in full, completed from reference TRBV30 and TRBJ2-2, reads SQTIHQWPATLVQPVGSPLSLECTVEGTSNPNLYWYRQAAGRGLQLLFYSVGIGQISSEVPQNLSASRPQDRQFILSSKKLLLSDSGFYLCAWSVYQGRNTGELFFGEGSRLTVL.

The chain recombines TRBV5-1 with TRBJ1-6, with TRBD1 as a possible D gene (5 bases). Per germline, CDR1 SGHRS and CDR2 YFSETQ. The V gene lost 0 bases and the J gene lost 3 bases, with 13 bases spanning the gap. The CDR3 has 17 residues. The CDR3 DNA reads as TGCGCCAGCAGCTTGGCCGAGTGGGACGGCTATAATTCACCCCTCCACTTT. This codes for CASSLAEWDGYNSPLHF.

This clonotype was seen repeatedly, ten times or more. This chain's CDR3 is CASRDYHEQYF. The DNA of the CDR3 is TGTGCCAGCAGGGATTACCACGAGCAGTACTTC. The J gene is TRBJ2-7, the V gene TRBV28; no definite D call. The CDR3 is 11 residues long. The germline CDR1 and CDR2 sequences are MDHEN and SYDVKM. Trimming removed 6 bases at V and 5 bases at J, with 8 bases between.

The chain uses TRBV5-1 and TRBJ2-7, with TRBD2 matching 7 bases. The junction had 7 bases not matched to a gene; V was cut back by 0 bases and J by 7 bases. CDR1 is SGHRS, CDR2 YFSETQ, per germline. This CDR3 region has 14 residues. The CDR3 DNA follows: TGCGCCAGCAGCTTGGGGGGAGGGCCGTCGGAGCAGTACTTC. Translating gives CASSLGGGPSEQYF.

In this sample, this clonotype turned up many times. The chain is built from TRBV12-3 or TRBV12-4 and TRBJ1-2, with D maybe TRBD1 (5 bases). This CDR3 is built from 13 residues. Deletions cut 3 bases from V and 3 bases from J, with 8 bases between. The CDR3 nucleotides read TGTGCCAGCAGTTTCGGGACGGACTATGGCTACACCTTC. Residues: CASSFGTDYGYTF.

This clonotype was counted at least ten times. The CDR3: CASSRQGFETQYF. CDR3 coding DNA: TGTGCCAGCAGCCGACAGGGTTTCGAGACCCAGTACTTC. The chain is built from TRBV7-2 and TRBJ2-5; TRBD1 matches 7 bases. Germline-derived CDR1 and CDR2 are SGHTA and FQGNSA. The CDR3 has 13 residues. V dropped 5 bases and J dropped 5; count of bases not matched to a gene: 5.

This clonotype was seen once. At one of its ends the junction is not consistent with the germline gene, which may arise from a read error. The rearrangement links TRBV19 to TRBJ2-1, with 9 bases fitting TRBD2. CDR1 is LNHDA and CDR2 is SQIVND in the germline V gene (reference sequence). The length of the CDR3 is 14 residues. This chain's CDR3 is CANSIGTSFNEQFF. The CDR3 DNA reads TGTGCCAATAGTATAGGGACTAGCTTCAATGAGCAGTTCTTC.

This clonotype showed up many times. V and J are TRBV3-1 and TRBJ1-1; D gene ambiguous. This CDR3 has 15 amino acids. Germline values: CDR1 LGHDT, CDR2 YNNKEL (reference sequence). V shed 4 bases and J shed 1 base, with 13 bases lying between them. The CDR3 sequence: CASSPDLGTNTEAFF. The CDR3 nucleotides read TGTGCCAGCAGCCCGGACCTCGGCACGAACACTGAAGCTTTCTTT.

The gene calls are TRBV4-1 and TRBJ2-1; maybe TRBD2 (6 bases). The V and J ends lost 2 bases and 8 bases respectively, with 10 bases between them. The CDR3 runs 13 residues. Germline loops: CDR1 MGHRA, CDR2 YSYEKL. The CDR3 DNA is TGCGCCAGCAGCCAATCCAGGGAGGATGAGCAGTTCTTC. Translating it yields CASSQSREDEQFF.

CDR3 sequence (DNA): TGTGCCAGCAGTGAATATGGGACAGGCGCGAACACCGGGGAGCTGTTTTTT. Residues: CASSEYGTGANTGELFF. This rearrangement joins TRBV6-1 to TRBJ2-2; TRBD1 matches 8 bases. Germline lookup yields CDR1 MNHNS and CDR2 SASEGT. With 2 bases clipped from V and 0 bases from J, the junction kept 5 bases outside the gene matches. The CDR3 sequence is 17 residues long.

This clonotype was counted at least ten times. The chain carries TRBV2 and TRBJ2-1; D gene uncertain. The CDR3 loop spans 13 amino acids. V shed 8 bases and J shed 8 bases, with 16 bases lying between them. Germline lookup yields CDR1 SNHLY and CDR2 FYNNEI. The CDR3 loop is CASAIEVFDEQFF. CDR3 nucleotides: TGTGCCAGCGCCATTGAAGTTTTCGATGAGCAGTTCTTC.

This clonotype occurred many times. The rearrangement uses TRBV20-1 and TRBJ2-1, with 8 bases lining up with TRBD2. Trimming took 5 bases from V and 0 from J; bases not matched to a gene: 3. Germline V lookup: CDR1 DFQATT, CDR2 SNEGSKA (reference sequence). The CDR3 has 14 residues. The CDR3 spells CSAPLAGSYNEQFF. In DNA, the CDR3 is TGCAGTGCTCCGCTAGCGGGCTCCTACAATGAGCAGTTCTTC.

The gene calls are TRBV15 and TRBJ1-6; D not resolved. Per the germline V gene, CDR1 is LNHNV and CDR2 is YYDKDF (reference sequence). The CDR3 has 13 residues. Between the trimmed V and J ends, which lost 8 bases and 4 bases, there was a span of 9 bases. The DNA of the CDR3 is TGTGCCACCGGGAGACCTTATAATTCACCCCTCCACTTT. It translates to CATGRPYNSPLHF. Together with reference TRBV15 and TRBJ1-6, the CDR3 gives the full variable domain: DAMVIQNPRYQVTQFGKPVTLSCSQTLNHNVMYWYQQKSSQAPKLLFHYYDKDFNNEADTPDNFQSRRPNTSFCFLDIRSPGLGDTAMYLCATGRPYNSPLHFGNGTRLTVT.

This clonotype was observed a few times. A read error may be the cause here, since a much bigger clone is one base away. The rearrangement joins TRBV12-3 or TRBV12-4 to TRBJ2-3; D is perhaps TRBD1 (5 bases). The CDR3 has 14 residues. The CDR3 loop reads CASKSMDNTGTQYF. For the CDR3, the DNA is TGTGCCAGCAAGTCTATGGACAACACAGGTACGCAGTATTTT.